This is a list of T cell receptor beta chains from one sample in a study of human T cells and chemical hapten exposure. TCRdb recomputed calls from the RACE reads with MiXCR, one row per CDR3 protein. The table has 180,000 or so distinct CDR3 sequences, 24% seen once. The input for sequencing was whole blood, taken in connection with sensitization to the hapten diphenylcyclopropenone (DPC). All receptors come from a woman between 40 and 50 years old with alopecia areata. Some clones in this sample may be carry-over from other donors' samples. Both conserved end residues are part of each CDR3. D genes are given only for firm matches. Rows may omit the clone size; those that give it use once, few, many or a size class.

V gene	J gene	D gene	clone size	CDR3 protein	CDR3 DNA
TRBV9	TRBJ2-7	TRBD1	few	CASSAGQASGEQYF	TGTGCCAGCAGCGCTGGACAGGCCTCGGGCGAGCAGTACTTC
TRBV5-1	TRBJ2-1	-	few	CASSLAGNHYNEQFF	TGCGCCAGCAGCTTGGCCGGGAACCACTACAATGAGCAGTTCTTC
TRBV29-1	TRBJ2-3	-	-	CSVNGAGYTDTQYF	TGCAGCGTGAACGGTGCGGGCTACACAGATACGCAGTATTTT
TRBV9	TRBJ2-1	TRBD2	many	CASGTGTSGYNEQFF	TGTGCCAGCGGGACCGGGACTAGCGGATACAATGAGCAGTTCTTC
TRBV10-3	TRBJ1-5	TRBD1	-	CATHNRGDQPQHF	TGTGCCACTCACAACAGGGGCGATCAGCCCCAGCATTTT
TRBV4-1	TRBJ1-3	-	few	CASSQDLVGNTIYF	TGCGCCAGCAGCCAAGATCTGGTTGGAAACACCATATATTTT
TRBV10-2	TRBJ2-7	TRBD2	-	CASSDKQGGVSGRINTYEQYF	TGCGCCAGCAGTGATAAACAGGGAGGTGTTAGCGGGAGGATCAATACCTACGAGCAGTACTTC
TRBV18	TRBJ1-1	-	-	CASSPLWGNTEAFF	TGTGCCAGCTCACCGCTGTGGGGGAACACTGAAGCTTTCTTT
TRBV6-5	TRBJ2-1	TRBD2	-	CASSYGASGRGDNEQFF	TGTGCCAGCAGTTACGGGGCTAGCGGGAGGGGAGACAATGAGCAGTTCTTC
TRBV28	TRBJ1-5	TRBD1	-	CASSRDRVGGQPQHF	TGTGCCAGCAGTAGAGACAGGGTGGGGGGGCAGCCCCAGCATTTT
TRBV12-3/TRBV12-4	TRBJ1-5	-	-	CASSLRSWNQPQHF	TGTGCCAGCAGTTTACGAAGTTGGAATCAGCCCCAGCATTTT
TRBV11-2	TRBJ2-3	-	-	CASSQAGYGVRGDTQYF	TGTGCCAGCAGCCAAGCAGGGTACGGCGTCAGGGGAGATACGCAGTATTTT
TRBV12-3/TRBV12-4	TRBJ1-6	-	few	CASSSRSPLHF	TGTGCCAGCAGTTCCCGATCACCCCTCCACTTT
TRBV4-3	TRBJ2-2	TRBD2	-	CASSQEASSGRAGELFF	TGCGCCAGCAGCCAAGAGGCCTCTAGCGGGAGAGCCGGGGAGCTGTTTTTT
TRBV4-1	TRBJ1-5	-	few	CASSQEGAGARAHQPQHF	TGCGCCAGCAGCCAAGAGGGGGCAGGGGCACGGGCCCATCAGCCCCAGCATTTT
TRBV9	TRBJ2-7	TRBD2	few	CASSVQPSSSGGEQYF	TGTGCCAGCAGCGTTCAGCCTTCTAGCTCCGGGGGGGAGCAGTACTTC
TRBV6-6	TRBJ1-1	TRBD1	many	CASSPTGGPEAFF	TGTGCCAGCAGTCCCACAGGGGGCCCTGAAGCTTTCTTT
TRBV10-3	TRBJ2-2	TRBD2	-	CAISISGSNTGELFF	TGTGCCATCAGTATTAGCGGGAGTAACACCGGGGAGCTGTTTTTT
TRBV10-3	TRBJ1-2	-	few	CAISEDSFYGYTF	TGTGCCATCAGTGAGGACAGCTTCTATGGCTACACCTTC
TRBV7-9	TRBJ2-7	-	few	CASSHWDKPYEQYF	TGTGCCAGCAGCCACTGGGACAAGCCCTACGAGCAGTACTTC
TRBV27	TRBJ2-7	-	-	CASSLRGGPTYEQYF	TGTGCCAGCAGTTTAAGGGGGGGACCGACCTACGAGCAGTACTTC
TRBV9	TRBJ2-1	-	few	CASSPAGSGGEQFF	TGTGCCAGCAGCCCAGCGGGCTCCGGGGGTGAGCAGTTCTTC
TRBV7-2	TRBJ2-1	TRBD2	-	CASSRNPGLAGVNNEQFF	TGTGCCAGCAGCCGAAACCCCGGACTAGCGGGAGTAAACAATGAGCAGTTCTTC
TRBV29-1	TRBJ2-1	TRBD2	-	CSVGLAGAVEQFF	TGCAGCGTTGGACTAGCGGGAGCGGTTGAGCAGTTCTTC
TRBV28	TRBJ2-7	TRBD1	few	CASSLWTGGLYEQYF	TGTGCCAGCAGTTTATGGACAGGGGGCTTGTACGAGCAGTACTTC
TRBV14	TRBJ2-3	-	-	CASRESPRDTQYF	TGTGCCAGCAGAGAATCACCAAGGGATACGCAGTATTTT
TRBV24-1	TRBJ2-3	-	many	CATSDGGPTDTQYF	TGTGCCACCAGTGATGGGGGACCCACAGATACGCAGTATTTT
TRBV14	TRBJ2-1	-	-	CASSLVRGPFNEQFF	TGTGCCAGCAGCCTTGTGAGAGGGCCCTTCAATGAGCAGTTCTTC
TRBV5-1	TRBJ2-2	-	few	CASSVRTGELFF	TGCGCCAGCAGCGTCAGAACCGGGGAGCTGTTTTTT
TRBV7-9	TRBJ2-7	TRBD1	-	CASSFDQKDRALYEQYF	TGTGCCAGCAGTTTTGACCAAAAGGACAGGGCACTCTACGAGCAGTACTTC
TRBV5-1	TRBJ1-1	TRBD1	few	CASSLWDSKNTEAFF	TGCGCCAGCAGCTTATGGGACAGCAAGAACACTGAAGCTTTCTTT
TRBV27	TRBJ2-5	-	many	CATWGTSQETQYF	TGTGCCACCTGGGGAACTTCCCAAGAGACCCAGTACTTC
TRBV4-3	TRBJ2-4	-	-	CASSQDWSRGKNIQYF	TGCGCCAGCAGCCAAGATTGGTCCCGGGGCAAAAACATTCAGTACTTC
TRBV12-3/TRBV12-4	TRBJ2-3	TRBD2	once	CASSSGTSGSTDTQYF	TGTGCCAGCAGTTCTGGGACTAGCGGGAGCACAGATACGCAGTATTTT
TRBV20-1	TRBJ2-1	-	few	CSARFWSSYNEQFF	TGCAGTGCTAGATTCTGGAGCTCCTACAATGAGCAGTTCTTC
TRBV7-2	TRBJ2-2	-	few	CASSLLGPGELFF	TGTGCCAGCAGCTTATTAGGTCCCGGGGAGCTGTTTTTT
TRBV7-2	TRBJ2-5	TRBD1	-	CASSLGPPGDRYQETQYF	TGTGCCAGCAGCTTAGGTCCCCCAGGGGACAGGTACCAAGAGACCCAGTACTTC
TRBV12-3/TRBV12-4	TRBJ1-3	-	-	CASTFQGWAGNTIYF	TGTGCCAGCACATTTCAGGGGTGGGCTGGAAACACCATATATTTT
TRBV27	TRBJ2-5	-	few	CASKWGREETQYF	TGTGCCAGCAAATGGGGGCGGGAGGAGACCCAGTACTTC
TRBV21-1	TRBJ2-7	-	-	CASSKARGQGTYEQYF	TGTGCCAGCAGCAAAGCGCGGGGACAGGGAACCTACGAGCAGTACTTC
TRBV28	TRBJ2-7	-	many	CASTPSQYYEQYF	TGTGCCAGCACCCCTTCCCAATACTACGAGCAGTACTTC
TRBV5-6	TRBJ1-1	-	-	CASSRSRLQGDVNTEAFF	TGTGCCAGCAGCCGGAGCAGACTCCAGGGAGACGTGAACACTGAAGCTTTCTTT
TRBV7-2	TRBJ2-1	-	-	CASSLVAANSYNEQFF	TGTGCCAGCAGCTTAGTGGCAGCCAACTCCTACAATGAGCAGTTCTTC
TRBV25-1	TRBJ2-1	-	few	CASSQAGQNEQFF	TGTGCCAGCAGTCAAGCGGGTCAGAATGAGCAGTTCTTC
TRBV9	TRBJ2-1	-	-	CASSVAGISGEQFF	TGTGCCAGCAGCGTGGCCGGGATTTCGGGGGAGCAGTTCTTC
TRBV5-4	TRBJ2-3	TRBD2	-	CASSLGLAGGSRGTDTQYF	TGTGCCAGCAGCCTTGGACTAGCGGGAGGCTCCCGAGGCACAGATACGCAGTATTTT
TRBV19	TRBJ2-3	TRBD2	few	CASSPRFGTSGSLDTQYF	TGTGCCAGTAGTCCTCGGTTTGGGACTAGCGGGAGTTTAGATACGCAGTATTTT
TRBV4-3	TRBJ2-7	TRBD2	few	CASSQESRGLAHEQYF	TGCGCCAGCAGCCAAGAATCGCGGGGACTAGCCCACGAGCAGTACTTC
TRBV28	TRBJ2-3	TRBD1	-	CASSSPGQATDTQYF	TGTGCCAGCAGTTCACCGGGACAGGCTACAGATACGCAGTATTTT
TRBV7-9	TRBJ1-1	-	-	CASSLGRLNTEAFF	TGTGCCAGCAGCTTAGGACGGCTGAACACTGAAGCTTTCTTT
TRBV10-3	TRBJ1-6	-	few	CAISLTGTSGSLHF	TGTGCCATCAGTCTTACCGGGACATCCGGATCCCTCCACTTT
TRBV7-2	TRBJ1-4	-	-	CASSTHWGGPLEKLFF	TGTGCCAGCAGCACCCACTGGGGAGGACCGCTTGAAAAACTGTTTTTT